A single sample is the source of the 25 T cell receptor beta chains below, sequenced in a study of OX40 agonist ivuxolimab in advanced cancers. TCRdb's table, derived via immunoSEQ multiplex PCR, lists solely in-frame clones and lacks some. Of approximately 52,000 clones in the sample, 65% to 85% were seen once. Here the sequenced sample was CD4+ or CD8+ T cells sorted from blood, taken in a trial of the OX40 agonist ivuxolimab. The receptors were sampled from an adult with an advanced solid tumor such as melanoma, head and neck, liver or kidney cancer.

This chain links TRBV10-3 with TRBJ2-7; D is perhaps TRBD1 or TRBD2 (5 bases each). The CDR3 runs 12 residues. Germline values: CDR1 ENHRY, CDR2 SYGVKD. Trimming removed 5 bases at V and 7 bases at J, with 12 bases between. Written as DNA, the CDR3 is TGTGCCATCAGTAGGGGAGAGGGTGAGCAGTACTTC. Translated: CAISRGEGEQYF.

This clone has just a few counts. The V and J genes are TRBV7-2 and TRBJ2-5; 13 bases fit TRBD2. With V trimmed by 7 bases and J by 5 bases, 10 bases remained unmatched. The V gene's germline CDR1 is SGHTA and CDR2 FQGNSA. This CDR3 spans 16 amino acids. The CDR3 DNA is TGTGCCAGCAACTCCGGACTAGCGGGGGTCGGGGAGACCCAGTACTTC. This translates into CASNSGLAGVGETQYF.

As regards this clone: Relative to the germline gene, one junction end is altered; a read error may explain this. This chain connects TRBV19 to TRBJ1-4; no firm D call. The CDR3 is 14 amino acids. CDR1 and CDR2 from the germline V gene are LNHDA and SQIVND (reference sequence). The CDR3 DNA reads TGTGCCAGTAGTGAGGGTAGTGACAACCGGCGGCGGCTTTTT. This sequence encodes CASSEGSDNRRRLF.

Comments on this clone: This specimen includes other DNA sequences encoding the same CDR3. CDR3 region: CASRAGGNQPQHF. CDR3 bases: TGTGCCAGCAGGGCGGGTGGCAATCAGCCCCAGCATTTT. The V gene is TRBV6-5, the J gene TRBJ1-5; the D is unclear. In germline, CDR1 is MNHEY, CDR2 SVGAGI. The V and J ends lost 6 bases and 2 bases respectively, with 8 bases between them. CDR3 length equals 13 residues.

CDR3 residues: CASSSGHGLNYGYTF. In DNA, the CDR3 is TGCGCCAGCAGCTCGGGACACGGACTGAACTATGGCTACACCTTC. The chain is built from TRBV5-1 and TRBJ1-2, with a weak D call TRBD1 (6 bases). The CDR3 consists of 15 residues. Trimming removed 3 bases at V and 2 bases at J, with 14 bases between. Looked up from germline, CDR1 is SGHRS and CDR2 is YFSETQ. The whole variable domain, filled in from reference TRBV5-1 and TRBJ1-2, reads KAGVTQTPRYLIKTRGQQVTLSCSPISGHRSVSWYQQTPGQGLQFLFEYFSETQRNKGNFPGRFSGRQFSNSRSEMNVSTLELGDSALYLCASSSGHGLNYGYTFGSGTRLTVV.

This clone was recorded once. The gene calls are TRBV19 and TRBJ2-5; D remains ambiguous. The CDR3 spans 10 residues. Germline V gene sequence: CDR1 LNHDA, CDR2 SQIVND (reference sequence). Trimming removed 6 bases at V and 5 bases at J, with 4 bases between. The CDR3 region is CASRGETQYF. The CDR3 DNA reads TGTGCCAGTAGGGGGGAGACCCAGTACTTC.

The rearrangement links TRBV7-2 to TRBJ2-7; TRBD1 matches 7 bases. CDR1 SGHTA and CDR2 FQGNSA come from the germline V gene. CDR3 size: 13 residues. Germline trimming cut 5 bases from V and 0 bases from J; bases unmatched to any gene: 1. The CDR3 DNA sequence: TGTGCCAGCAGCCGGGACAGCTCCTACGAGCAGTACTTC. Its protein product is CASSRDSSYEQYF.

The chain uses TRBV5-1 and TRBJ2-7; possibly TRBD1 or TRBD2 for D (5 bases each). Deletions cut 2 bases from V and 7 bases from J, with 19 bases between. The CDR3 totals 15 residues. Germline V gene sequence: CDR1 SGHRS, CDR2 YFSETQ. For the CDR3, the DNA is TGCGCCAGCAGCTTCGGGGCCCCTCGTTCCGAAGAGCAGTACTTC. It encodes CASSFGAPRSEEQYF.

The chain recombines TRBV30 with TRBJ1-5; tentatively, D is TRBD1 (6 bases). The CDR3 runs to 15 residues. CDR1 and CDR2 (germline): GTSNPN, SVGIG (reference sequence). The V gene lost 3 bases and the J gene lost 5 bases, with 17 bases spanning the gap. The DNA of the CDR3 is TGTGCCTGGAGGAATATGGGGGCAGGGGATCAGCCCCAGCATTTT. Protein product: CAWRNMGAGDQPQHF.

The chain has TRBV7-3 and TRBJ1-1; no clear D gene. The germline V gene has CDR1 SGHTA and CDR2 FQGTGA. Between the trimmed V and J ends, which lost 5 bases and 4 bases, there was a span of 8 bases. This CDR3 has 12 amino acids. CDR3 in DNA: TGTGCCAGCAGCCCCCTAACCACTGAAGCTTTCTTT. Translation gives CASSPLTTEAFF.

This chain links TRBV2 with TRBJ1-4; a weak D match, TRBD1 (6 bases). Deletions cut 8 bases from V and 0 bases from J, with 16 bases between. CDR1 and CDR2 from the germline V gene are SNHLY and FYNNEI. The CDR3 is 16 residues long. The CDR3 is CASWRRGASTNEKLFF. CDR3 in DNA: TGTGCCAGCTGGAGACGGGGGGCTTCAACTAATGAAAAACTGTTTTTT.

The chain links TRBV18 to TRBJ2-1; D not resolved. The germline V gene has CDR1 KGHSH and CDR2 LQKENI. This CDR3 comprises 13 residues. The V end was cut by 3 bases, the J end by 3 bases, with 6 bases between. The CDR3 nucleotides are TGTGCCAGCTCACCGTGGGGCTACAATGAGCAGTTCTTC. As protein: CASSPWGYNEQFF.

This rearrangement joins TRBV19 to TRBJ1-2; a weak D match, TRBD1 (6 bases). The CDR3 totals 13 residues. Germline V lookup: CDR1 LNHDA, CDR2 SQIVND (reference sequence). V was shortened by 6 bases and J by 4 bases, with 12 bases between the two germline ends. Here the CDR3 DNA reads TGTGCCAGTAGAATTTCAGGGGTCTATGGCTACACCTTC. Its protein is CASRISGVYGYTF.

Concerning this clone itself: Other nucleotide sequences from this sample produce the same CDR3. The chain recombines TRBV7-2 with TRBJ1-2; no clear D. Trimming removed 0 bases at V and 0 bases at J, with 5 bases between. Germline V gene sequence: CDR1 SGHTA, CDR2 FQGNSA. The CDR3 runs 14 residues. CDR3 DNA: TGTGCCAGCAGCTTAGCTGGGGCTAACTATGGCTACACCTTC. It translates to CASSLAGANYGYTF.

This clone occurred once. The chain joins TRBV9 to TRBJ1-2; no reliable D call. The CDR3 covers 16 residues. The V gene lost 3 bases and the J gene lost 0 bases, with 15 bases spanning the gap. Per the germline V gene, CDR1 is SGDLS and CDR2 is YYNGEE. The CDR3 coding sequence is TGTGCCAGCAGCGGACGGGAATCAGGAGCTAACTATGGCTACACCTTC. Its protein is CASSGRESGANYGYTF. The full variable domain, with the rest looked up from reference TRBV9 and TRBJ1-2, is DSGVTQTPKHLITATGQRVTLRCSPRSGDLSVYWYQQSLDQGLQFLIQYYNGEERAKGNILERFSAQQFPDLHSELNLSSLELGDSALYFCASSGRESGANYGYTFGSGTRLTVV.

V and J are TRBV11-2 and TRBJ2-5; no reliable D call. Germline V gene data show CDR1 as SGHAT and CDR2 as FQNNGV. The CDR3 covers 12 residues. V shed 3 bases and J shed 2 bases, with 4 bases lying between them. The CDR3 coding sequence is TGTGCCAGCAGCTTTCAGCAAGAGACCCAGTACTTC. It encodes CASSFQQETQYF.

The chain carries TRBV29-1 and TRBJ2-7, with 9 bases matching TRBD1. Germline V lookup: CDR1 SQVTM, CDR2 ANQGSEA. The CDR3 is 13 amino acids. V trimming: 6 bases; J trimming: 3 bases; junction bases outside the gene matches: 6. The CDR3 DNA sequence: TGCAGCGTCGAGGCGGACAGGGGCTACGAGCAGTACTTC. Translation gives CSVEADRGYEQYF.

CDR3 residues: CASSRVPAEAFF. CDR3 DNA: TGTGCCAGCTCACGGGTACCCGCTGAAGCTTTCTTT. J is TRBJ1-1 and V is TRBV18; D not resolved. This CDR3 has 12 amino acids. CDR1 and CDR2 (germline): KGHSH, LQKENI. Deletions cut 4 bases from V and 6 bases from J, with 9 bases between.

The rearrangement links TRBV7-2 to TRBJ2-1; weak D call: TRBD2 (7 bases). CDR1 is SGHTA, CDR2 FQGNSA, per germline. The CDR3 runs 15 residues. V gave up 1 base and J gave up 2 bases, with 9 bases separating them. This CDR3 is CASSLGGGTYNEQFF. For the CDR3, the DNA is TGTGCCAGCAGCTTAGGGGGGGGCACCTACAATGAGCAGTTCTTC.

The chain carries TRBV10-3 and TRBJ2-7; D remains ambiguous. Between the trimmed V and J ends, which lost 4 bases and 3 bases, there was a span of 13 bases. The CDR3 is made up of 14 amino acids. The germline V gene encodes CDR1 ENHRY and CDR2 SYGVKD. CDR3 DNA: TGTGCCATCAGTGCCCTCGCCCGGAACTACGAGCAGTACTTC. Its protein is CAISALARNYEQYF.

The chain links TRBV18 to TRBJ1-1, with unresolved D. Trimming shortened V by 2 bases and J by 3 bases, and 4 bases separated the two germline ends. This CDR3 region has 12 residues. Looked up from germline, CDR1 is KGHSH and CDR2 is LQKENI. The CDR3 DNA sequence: TGTGCCAGCTCACCAAGGGACACTGAAGCTTTCTTT. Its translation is CASSPRDTEAFF.

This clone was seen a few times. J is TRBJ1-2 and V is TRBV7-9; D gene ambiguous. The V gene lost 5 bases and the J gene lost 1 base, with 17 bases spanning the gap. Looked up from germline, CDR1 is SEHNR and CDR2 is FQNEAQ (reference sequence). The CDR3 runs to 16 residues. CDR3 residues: CASSAFGGISNYGYTF. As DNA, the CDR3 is TGTGCCAGCAGCGCCTTCGGCGGGATCAGTAACTATGGCTACACCTTC.

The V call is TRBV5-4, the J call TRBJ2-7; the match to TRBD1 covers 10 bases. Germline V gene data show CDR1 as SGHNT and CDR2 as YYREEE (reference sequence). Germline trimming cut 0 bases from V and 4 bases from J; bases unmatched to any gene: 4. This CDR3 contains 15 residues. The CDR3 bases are TGTGCCAGCAGCTTGGGACGGGACAGGGGTTACGAGCAGTACTTC. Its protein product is CASSLGRDRGYEQYF.

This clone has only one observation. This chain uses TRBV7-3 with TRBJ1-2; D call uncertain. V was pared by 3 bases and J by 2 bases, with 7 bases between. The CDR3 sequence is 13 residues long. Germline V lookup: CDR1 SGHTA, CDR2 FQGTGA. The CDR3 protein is CASSFDGNYGYTF. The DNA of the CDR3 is TGTGCCAGCAGCTTCGACGGAAACTATGGCTACACCTTC.

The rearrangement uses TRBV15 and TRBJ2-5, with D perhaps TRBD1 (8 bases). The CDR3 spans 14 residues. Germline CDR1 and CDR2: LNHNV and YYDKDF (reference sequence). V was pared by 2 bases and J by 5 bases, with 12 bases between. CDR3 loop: CATSRLQGGETQYF. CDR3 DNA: TGTGCCACCAGCAGACTACAGGGGGGGGAGACCCAGTACTTC.